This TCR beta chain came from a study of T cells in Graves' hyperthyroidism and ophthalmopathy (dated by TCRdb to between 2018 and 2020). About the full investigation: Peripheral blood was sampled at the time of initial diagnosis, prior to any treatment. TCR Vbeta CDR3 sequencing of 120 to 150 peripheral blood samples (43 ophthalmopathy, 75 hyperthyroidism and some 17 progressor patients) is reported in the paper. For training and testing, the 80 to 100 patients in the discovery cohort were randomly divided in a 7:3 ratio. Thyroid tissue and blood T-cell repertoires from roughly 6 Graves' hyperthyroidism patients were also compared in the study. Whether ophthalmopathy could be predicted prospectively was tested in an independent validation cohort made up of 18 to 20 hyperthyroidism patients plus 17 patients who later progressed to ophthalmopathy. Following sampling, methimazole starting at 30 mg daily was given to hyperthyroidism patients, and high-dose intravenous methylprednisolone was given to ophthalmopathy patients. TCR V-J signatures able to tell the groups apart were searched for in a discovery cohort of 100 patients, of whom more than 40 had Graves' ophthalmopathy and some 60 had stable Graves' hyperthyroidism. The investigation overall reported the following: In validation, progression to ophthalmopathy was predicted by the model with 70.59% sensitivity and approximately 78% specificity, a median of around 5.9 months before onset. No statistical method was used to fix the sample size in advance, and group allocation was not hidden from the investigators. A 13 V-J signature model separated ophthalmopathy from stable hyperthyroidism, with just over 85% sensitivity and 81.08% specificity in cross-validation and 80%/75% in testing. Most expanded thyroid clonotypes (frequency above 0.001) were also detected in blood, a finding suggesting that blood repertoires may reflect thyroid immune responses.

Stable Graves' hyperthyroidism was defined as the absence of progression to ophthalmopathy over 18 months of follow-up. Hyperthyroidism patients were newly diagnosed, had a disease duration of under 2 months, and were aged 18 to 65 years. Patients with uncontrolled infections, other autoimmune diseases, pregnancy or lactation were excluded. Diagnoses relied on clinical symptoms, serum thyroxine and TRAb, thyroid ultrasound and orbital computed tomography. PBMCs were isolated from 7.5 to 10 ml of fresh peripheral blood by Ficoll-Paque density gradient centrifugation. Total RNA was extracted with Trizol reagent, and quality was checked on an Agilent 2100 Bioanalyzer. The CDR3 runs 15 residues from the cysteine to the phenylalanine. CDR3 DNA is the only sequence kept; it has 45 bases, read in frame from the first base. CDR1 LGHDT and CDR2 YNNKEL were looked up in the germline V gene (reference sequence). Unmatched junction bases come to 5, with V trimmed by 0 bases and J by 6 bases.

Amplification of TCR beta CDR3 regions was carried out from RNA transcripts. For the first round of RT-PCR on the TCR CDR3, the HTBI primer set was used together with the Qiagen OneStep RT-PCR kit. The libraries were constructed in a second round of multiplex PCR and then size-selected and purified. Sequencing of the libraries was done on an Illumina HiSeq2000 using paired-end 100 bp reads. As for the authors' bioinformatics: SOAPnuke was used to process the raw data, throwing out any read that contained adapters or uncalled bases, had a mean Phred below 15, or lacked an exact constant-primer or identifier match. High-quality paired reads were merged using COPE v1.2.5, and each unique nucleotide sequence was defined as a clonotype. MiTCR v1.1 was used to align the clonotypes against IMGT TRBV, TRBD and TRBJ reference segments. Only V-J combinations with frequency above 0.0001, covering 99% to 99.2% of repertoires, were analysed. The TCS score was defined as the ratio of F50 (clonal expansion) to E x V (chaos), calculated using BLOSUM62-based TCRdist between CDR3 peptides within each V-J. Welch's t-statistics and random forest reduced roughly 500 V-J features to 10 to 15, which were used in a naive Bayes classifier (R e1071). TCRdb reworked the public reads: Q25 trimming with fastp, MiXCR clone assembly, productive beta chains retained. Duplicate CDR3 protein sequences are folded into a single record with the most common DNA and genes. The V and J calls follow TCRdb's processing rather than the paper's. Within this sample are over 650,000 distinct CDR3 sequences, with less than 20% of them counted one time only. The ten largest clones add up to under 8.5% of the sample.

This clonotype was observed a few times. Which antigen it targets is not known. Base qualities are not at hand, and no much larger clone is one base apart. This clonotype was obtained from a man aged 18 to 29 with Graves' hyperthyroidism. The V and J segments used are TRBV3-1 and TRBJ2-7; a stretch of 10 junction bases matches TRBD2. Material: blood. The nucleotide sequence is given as TGTGCCAGCAGCCAAGATCTAGCGGGAGAGGCCGAGCAGTACTTC. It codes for CASSQDLAGEAEQYF.